Presented here are 12 T cell receptor beta chains from one specimen sequenced in a study of shared clonotypes between healthy human individuals. Data came from immunoSEQ multiplex PCR; TCRdb stores just in-frame clones and leaves some out. There are under 1,100,000 clones in the sample; about 70% occur only once, and around 1.4% lies in the top ten. The sequenced sample was memory CD4+ T cells sorted from blood. Stated subset: CD45RA-negative fraction. These TCRs come from a man between 18 and 29 years old in good health.

The chain combines TRBV28 with TRBJ2-7; tentative D call: TRBD2 (5 bases). This CDR3 has 14 amino acids. CDR1 is MDHEN and CDR2 is SYDVKM in the germline V gene. V was pared by 5 bases and J by 9 bases, with 20 bases between. CDR3 amino acids: CASSTPVGEGGQYF. The CDR3 DNA follows: TGTGCCAGCAGTACCCCCGTAGGTGAGGGCGGGCAGTACTTC. Full variable domain (remainder filled in from reference TRBV28 and TRBJ2-7): DVKVTQSSRYLVKRTGEKVFLECVQDMDHENMFWYRQDPGLGLRLIYFSYDVKMKEKGDIPEGYSVSREKKERFSLILESASTNQTSMYLCASSTPVGEGGQYFGPGTRLTVT.

The chain recombines TRBV11-2 with TRBJ1-2; no clear D. The germline V and J ends were trimmed by 0 bases and 4 bases, with 6 bases remaining between them. The CDR3 has 13 amino acids. In germline, CDR1 is SGHAT, CDR2 FQNNGV. CDR3 nucleotide sequence: TGTGCCAGCAGCTTAGAAGGGATCTATGGCTACACCTTC. Protein: CASSLEGIYGYTF.

V gene TRBV21-1 combines with J gene TRBJ2-4; the table's D gene call, TRBD1, was not cross checked with the DNA. TRBV21-1 is a pseudogene locus. CDR3 size: 14 residues. The CDR3 region has the DNA TGTGCCAGCGCTAGGGGATATGGCAAAAACATTCAGTACTTC. Encoded protein: CASARGYGKNIQYF.

Regarding this clone: In the same sample, other DNA sequences code for this CDR3. The J gene is TRBJ1-2, the V gene TRBV29-1; tentatively, D is TRBD1 (6 bases). The germline V gene encodes CDR1 SQVTM and CDR2 ANQGSEA. The germline V and J ends were trimmed by 3 bases and 4 bases, with 15 bases remaining between them. The length of the CDR3 is 14 residues. The CDR3 is CSVDSGGTSYGYTF. In DNA, the CDR3 is TGCAGCGTTGATTCCGGGGGGACATCCTATGGCTACACCTTC.

On this clone: Other DNA sequences in the same sample also yield this CDR3. The CDR3 is CSAGQGGNQPQHF. CDR3 nucleotides: TGCAGCGCGGGACAGGGTGGAAATCAGCCCCAGCATTTT. The chain joins TRBV29-1 to TRBJ1-5; 9 bases map to TRBD1. Trimming cost V 7 bases and J 4 bases; bases outside gene matches: 5. The CDR3 runs 13 residues. Looked up from germline, CDR1 is SQVTM and CDR2 is ANQGSEA.

This clone was detected only once. The chain has TRBV18 and TRBJ1-1; D possibly corresponds to TRBD1 (6 bases). The CDR3 has 16 amino acids. Per germline, CDR1 KGHSH and CDR2 LQKENI. Trimming pared 4 bases from V and 5 bases from J, leaving 20 bases between. CDR3 sequence reads: CASSRRTASRETEAFF. The CDR3 DNA follows: TGTGCCAGCTCACGAAGGACAGCCTCAAGGGAGACTGAAGCTTTCTTT. Complete variable domain (other parts from reference TRBV18 and TRBJ1-1): NAGVMQNPRHLVRRRGQEARLRCSPMKGHSHVYWYRQLPEEGLKFMVYLQKENIIDESGMPKERFSAEFPKEGPSILRIQQVVRGDSAAYFCASSRRTASRETEAFFGQGTRLTVV.

The chain couples TRBV11-2 to TRBJ1-2, with a weak D call TRBD1 (5 bases). Trimming shortened V by 1 base and J by 4 bases, and 16 bases separated the two germline ends. Germline loops: CDR1 SGHAT, CDR2 FQNNGV. This CDR3 has 16 amino acids. The CDR3 nucleotides are TGTGCCAGCAGCTTAGTAGCCGGGACGGGGACCTATGGCTACACCTTC. Translation gives CASSLVAGTGTYGYTF. The full variable domain, in which reference TRBV11-2 and TRBJ1-2 provide the parts outside the CDR3, is EAGVAQSPRYKIIEKRQSVAFWCNPISGHATLYWYQQILGQGPKLLIQFQNNGVVDDSQLPKDRFSAERLKGVDSTLKIQPAKLEDSAVYLCASSLVAGTGTYGYTFGSGTRLTVV.

This clone turned up a few times. The chain combines TRBV7-8 with TRBJ2-4, with 8 bases aligning to TRBD2. With 5 bases clipped from V and 7 bases from J, the junction kept 13 bases outside the gene matches. CDR3 length: 16 amino acids. CDR1 is SGHVS, CDR2 FQNEAQ, per germline. CDR3 in DNA: TGTGCCAGCAGCGAGAGGCGGGGGGTCGGGGAGAACATTCAGTACTTC. Translating gives CASSERRGVGENIQYF.

The gene calls are TRBV7-2 and TRBJ1-5; D remains ambiguous. The CDR3 loop spans 12 amino acids. Trimming pared 3 bases from V and 6 bases from J, leaving 6 bases between. Germline V gene data show CDR1 as SGHTA and CDR2 as FQGNSA. The CDR3 loop is CASSFTSQPQHF. The DNA for the CDR3 is TGTGCCAGCAGCTTTACCAGTCAGCCCCAGCATTTT.

This sequence joins TRBV29-1 and TRBJ1-2, with TRBD1 matching over 8 bases. The length of the CDR3 is 14 residues. Trimming took 3 bases from V and 8 from J; bases not matched to a gene: 11. Germline V gene sequence: CDR1 SQVTM, CDR2 ANQGSEA. The CDR3 nucleotides read TGCAGCGTTGAGGGAACCGGGACAGGCGGGGGCTACACCTTC. Translated, it gives CSVEGTGTGGGYTF. The full variable domain, with the rest looked up from reference TRBV29-1 and TRBJ1-2, is SAVISQKPSRDICQRGTSLTIQCQVDSQVTMMFWYRQQPGQSLTLIATANQGSEATYESGFVIDKFPISRPNLTFSTLTVSNMSPEDSSIYLCSVEGTGTGGGYTFGSGTRLTVV.

The V and J genes are TRBV4-2 and TRBJ2-5, with 14 bases aligning to TRBD2. CDR1 and CDR2 from the germline V gene are LGHNA and YNFKEQ. V lost 3 bases and J lost 6; bases outside the gene matches: 9. The CDR3 consists of 17 residues. The CDR3 nucleotides read TGTGCCAGCAGCCAGGGGACTAGCGGGGGATCACAACAGACCCAGTACTTC. This translates into CASSQGTSGGSQQTQYF.

This clone occurred a few times. Within the sample, other DNA sequences also encode this same CDR3. This chain's CDR3 is CASSYRAGELFF. DNA of the CDR3: TGTGCCAGCAGTTACCGGGCCGGGGAGCTGTTTTTT. The V call is TRBV6-5, the J call TRBJ2-2; no clear D gene. With 2 bases removed from V and 6 bases from J, the gap between germline ends came to 4 bases. Germline V gives CDR1 MNHEY, CDR2 SVGAGI. The CDR3 is 12 amino acids.